A selection of T cell receptor beta chains follows, all from one sample in a study of T cells in Graves' hyperthyroidism and ophthalmopathy. TCRdb redid the calling of the multiplex PCR reads with MiXCR, one entry per CDR3 protein. This sample has roughly 550,000 distinct CDR3 sequences, with around 15% found just once. Sequencing was done on a sample of blood. The origin of the receptors is a woman under 40 with Graves' ophthalmopathy. The CDR3 runs from the conserved cysteine through the conserved F or W.

J gene,V gene,CDR3 protein
TRBJ2-5,TRBV20-1,CSAKRGEETQYF
TRBJ2-1,TRBV28,CASRISGGYNEQFF
TRBJ2-1,TRBV9,CASSVGENEQFF
TRBJ2-3,TRBV6-5,CASSYEAGSTDTQYF
TRBJ1-4,TRBV6-1,CASSLGQNEKLFF
TRBJ2-2,TRBV12-3/TRBV12-4,CASTSSEGQVGSNTGELFF
TRBJ2-7,TRBV7-2,CASSYKYEQYF
TRBJ2-7,TRBV15,CATSRVSDGARRYF
TRBJ2-1,TRBV6-5,CASSYPRFGTNNEQFF
TRBJ2-2,TRBV27,CASSRTSRTGELFF
TRBJ2-3,TRBV7-8,CASSLEIDFTDTQYF
TRBJ2-7,TRBV28,CASSHGTANSYEQYF
TRBJ2-7,TRBV20-1,CSARDWDSAYEQYF
TRBJ1-2,TRBV9,CASSVDRDYGYTF
TRBJ2-3,TRBV5-1,CASSFGGVSTDTQYF
TRBJ2-4,TRBV30,CAWRSGGFGLAKNIQYF
TRBJ2-2,TRBV9,CASSDWIGELFF
TRBJ2-3,TRBV7-8,CASSFYICSGYYTDTQYF
TRBJ1-4,TRBV5-6,CASSRRIIGEKLFF
TRBJ1-3,TRBV6-5,CASSYGTTGNTIYF
TRBJ2-2,TRBV28,CASSTGTGSRELFF
TRBJ2-2,TRBV19,CASDQNTGELFF
TRBJ1-4,TRBV7-6,CASSLQVGRGEKLFF
TRBJ1-3,TRBV24-1,CATSDRRSSGNTIYF